This TCR beta chain was observed in a study of T cell repertoires in cytomegalovirus infection. For the study at large: Used in the study were CMV epitopes, some recently identified and HLA-C-restricted, others well-studied and HLA-B-restricted. CMV infection together with matching HLA type was indicated by public TCR beta signatures. Study-wide findings and caveats: There were HLA-C-restricted CMV-specific TCR beta clonotypes dominating the ex vivo response.

MiXCR was run by TCRdb on the reads, yielding one entry per CDR3 protein. This repertoire shows roughly 500,000 distinct CDR3 sequences, roughly a third found once; its top ten account for about 17%. On this clonotype itself: Its antigen is currently unknown.

In germline, CDR1 is SGHRS, CDR2 YFSETQ. The CDR3 consists of 13 residues. V was shortened by 4 bases and J by 6 bases, with 10 bases between the two germline ends. The clonotype originates from a human donor in good health (CMV status not recorded). Some clones in this sample may be carry-over from other donors' samples. The chain has TRBV5-1 and TRBJ2-2; D might be TRBD2 (6 bases). Source: cultured PBMCs, taken from culture after CMV antigen stimulation. CDR3 sequence (DNA): TGCGCCAGCAGCCGGGACTTGTCCGGGGAGCTGTTTTTT. This codes for CASSRDLSGELFF. Full variable domain (remainder filled in from reference TRBV5-1 and TRBJ2-2): KAGVTQTPRYLIKTRGQQVTLSCSPISGHRSVSWYQQTPGQGLQFLFEYFSETQRNKGNFPGRFSGRQFSNSRSEMNVSTLELGDSALYLCASSRDLSGELFFGEGSRLTVL.